This T cell receptor (beta chain) was identified in a study of response to subunit inactivated influenza vaccine. Whole-study findings and limits: The authors offered the suggestion that each seasonal influenza vaccination recruits few new T cells.

As for this clonotype: What it binds is not known.

TCRdb called the RT-PCR reads again in MiXCR, with one record for every CDR3 protein. The table includes 590,000 or so distinct CDR3 sequences, around 15% detected once. CDR1 and CDR2 (germline): SGHTA, FQGNSA. This CDR3 spans 17 amino acids. V shed 5 bases and J shed 1 base, with 18 bases lying between them. The TCR originated in a man in his fifties or sixties who received an inactivated influenza vaccine. The gene calls are TRBV7-2 and TRBJ2-1; D is ambiguous. Specimen: PBMCs from blood, collected roughly 2 weeks before vaccination. Here the CDR3 reads CASSRYEDLGSYNEQFF. CDR3 DNA sequence: TGTGCCAGCAGCCGGTATGAGGACCTGGGTTCCTACAATGAGCAGTTCTTC. Using reference TRBV7-2 and TRBJ2-1 for the parts outside the CDR3, the full variable domain is GAGVSQSPSNKVTEKGKDVELRCDPISGHTALYWYRQSLGQGLEFLIYFQGNSAPDKSGLPSDRFSAERTGGSVSTLTIQRTQQEDSAVYLCASSRYEDLGSYNEQFFGPGTRLTVL.